This TCR beta chain was documented in a study of OX40 agonist ivuxolimab in advanced cancers. The wider study: An anti-OX40 (CD134) antibody with agonistic activity, ivuxolimab, was administered to patients. Partial responses were achieved by three patients, of whom one had hepatocellular carcinoma and two had cutaneous melanoma.

Data came from immunoSEQ multiplex PCR; TCRdb stores just in-frame clones and leaves some out. The repertoire has around 18,000 clones, approximately 85% of them found once; the top ten carry about 29%. Of note for this clone: The same CDR3 arises from other DNA sequences in this sample as well.

This specimen was CD4+ or CD8+ T cells sorted from blood, taken in a trial of the OX40 agonist ivuxolimab. This TCR was sampled from an adult with an advanced solid tumor such as melanoma, head and neck, liver or kidney cancer.

CDR3 bases: TGTGCCAGCGGCCTGGCGGGGGGGACCTACGAGCAGTACTTC. Translating gives CASGLAGGTYEQYF. This rearrangement joins TRBV27 to TRBJ2-7; 9 nucleotides match TRBD2. With 8 bases clipped from V and 2 bases from J, the junction kept 7 bases outside the gene matches. The CDR3 runs 14 residues. Germline-derived CDR1 and CDR2 are MNHEY and SMNVEV (reference sequence).